The clone carrying this TCR beta chain was observed a handful of times. Its antigen is not identified. The diagnoses drew upon clinical symptoms, serum thyroxine and TRAb, thyroid ultrasound and orbital computed tomography. The sample originates from a study of T cells in Graves' hyperthyroidism and ophthalmopathy. Germline V gives CDR1 SNHLY, CDR2 FYNNEI. Trimming shortened V by 7 bases and J by 0 bases, and 13 bases separated the two germline ends. The CDR3 sequence is 15 residues long. TCR beta CDR3 regions were amplified from RNA. First-round RT-PCR targeting the TCR CDR3 was performed with the HTBI primer set. TCRdb ran MiXCR on the multiplex PCR reads and lists one entry per CDR3 protein. Of hundreds of thousands of distinct CDR3 sequences detected, 45% appear once; the ten largest clones hold under 8.5%. The study, taken as a whole, reports: A model built on 13 V-J features separated ophthalmopathy from stable hyperthyroidism. Most thyroid clonotypes expanded above 0.001 were also detected in blood. The model anticipated ophthalmopathy a median about six months pre-onset.

Sequencing was performed on peripheral blood or thyroid tissue (not recorded which). This chain joins TRBV2 and TRBJ1-3; D is unclear. The receptor comes from an adult man with Graves' disease, either hyperthyroidism or ophthalmopathy (not recorded which). The CDR3 here is CASTLGRYSGNTIYF. CDR3 in DNA: TGTGCCAGCACGTTAGGGAGGTACTCTGGAAACACCATATATTTT.